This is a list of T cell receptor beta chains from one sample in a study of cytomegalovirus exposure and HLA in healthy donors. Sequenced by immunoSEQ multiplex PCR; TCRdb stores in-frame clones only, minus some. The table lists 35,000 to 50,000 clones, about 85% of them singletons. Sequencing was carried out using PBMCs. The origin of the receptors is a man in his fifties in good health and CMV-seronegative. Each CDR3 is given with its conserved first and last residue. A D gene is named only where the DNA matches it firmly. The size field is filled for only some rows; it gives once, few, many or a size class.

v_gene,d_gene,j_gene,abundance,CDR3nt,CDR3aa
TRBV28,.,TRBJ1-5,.,TGTGCCAGCAGTTTATTGAGGGAAAGCAATCAGCCCCAGCATTTT,CASSLLRESNQPQHF
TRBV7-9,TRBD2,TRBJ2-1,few,TGTGCCAGCAGCCCTAAGGGAGGGGACCAGGGTGAGCAGTTCTTC,CASSPKGGDQGEQFF
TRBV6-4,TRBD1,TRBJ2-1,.,TGTGCCAGCAGTGCCGGGACAGGGCCTCTCAATGAGCAGTTCTTC,CASSAGTGPLNEQFF
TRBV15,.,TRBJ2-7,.,TGTGCCACCAGCAGGGTAGACGCCCGGGGTAAGCAGTACTTC,CATSRVDARGKQYF
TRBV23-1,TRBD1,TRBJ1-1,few,TGCGCCAGCGGTATGGGACAGGGTGGCACTGAAGCTTTCTTT,CASGMGQGGTEAFF
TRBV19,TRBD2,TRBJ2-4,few,TGTGCCAGTAGTAACAGCGGGGAAGCCAAAAACATTCAGTACTTC,CASSNSGEAKNIQYF
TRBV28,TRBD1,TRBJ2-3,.,TGTGCCACCTTTAGGGACAGGGGGTACACAGATACGCAGTATTTT,CATFRDRGYTDTQYF
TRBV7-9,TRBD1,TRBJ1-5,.,TGTGCCAGCAGTTCTGGACAGGGGGGGAATCAGCCCCAGCATTTT,CASSSGQGGNQPQHF
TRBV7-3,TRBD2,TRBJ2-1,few,TGTGCCAGCAGCTTAACGACGACTAGCGGGAGCTACAATGAGCAGTTCTTC,CASSLTTTSGSYNEQFF
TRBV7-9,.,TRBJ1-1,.,TGTGCCAGCAGCTCCGGTCCCGGGATGAACACTGAAGCTTTCTTT,CASSSGPGMNTEAFF
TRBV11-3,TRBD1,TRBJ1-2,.,TGTGCCAGCAGCCGAGGGACAGCTCCTCTCACCTTC,CASSRGTAPLTF
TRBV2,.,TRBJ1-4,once,TGTGCCGGCGACCTGAAGGGGGGGCGGGGTGAAAAACTGTTTTTT,CAGDLKGGRGEKLFF
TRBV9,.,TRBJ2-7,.,TGTGCCAGCAGCGTAGAGGCAGGGGCCTACGAGCAGTACTTC,CASSVEAGAYEQYF
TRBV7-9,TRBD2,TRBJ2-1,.,TGTGCCAGCAGCCCCGATTCGGGACTAGCGGCCCCTGGGGATGAGCAGTTCTTC,CASSPDSGLAAPGDEQFF
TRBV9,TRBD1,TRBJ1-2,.,TGTGCCAGCAGCGCCCGGGACAGGGTCTCCGCCTTC,CASSARDRVSAF
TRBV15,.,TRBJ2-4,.,TGTGCCACCAGCAGAAGTAACTCCCCCGGAGAGATTCAGTACTTC,CATSRSNSPGEIQYF
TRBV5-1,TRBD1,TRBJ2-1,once,TGCGCCAGCAGCTTTCGACAGGGGGCCTCAGGTGAGCAGTTCTTC,CASSFRQGASGEQFF
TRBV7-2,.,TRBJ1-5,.,TGTGCCAGCAGCTTAGCACAGCCCAATCATAATCAGCCCCAGCATTTT,CASSLAQPNHNQPQHF
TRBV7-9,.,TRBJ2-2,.,TGTGCCAGCAGCTTAGAACAGGAAGACACCGGGGAGCTGTTTTTT,CASSLEQEDTGELFF
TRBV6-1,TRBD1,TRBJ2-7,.,TGTGCCAGCAGCCCTACCGGGGACAGGGGTCACGAGCAGTACTTC,CASSPTGDRGHEQYF
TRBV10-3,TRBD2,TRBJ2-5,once,TGTGCCATCAGTGAGACTAGCGGGGGGGCGGGTGAGCAGTACTTC,CAISETSGGAGEQYF
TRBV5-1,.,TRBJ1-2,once,TGCGCCAGCAGAGTGGAGGGAGCTAACTATGGCTACACCTTC,CASRVEGANYGYTF
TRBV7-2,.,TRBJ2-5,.,TGTGCCAGCAGCCCTACCAGGGATCAAGAGACCCAGTACTTC,CASSPTRDQETQYF
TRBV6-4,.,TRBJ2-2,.,TGTGCCAGCAGTGATAGCACCGGGGAGCTGTTTTTT,CASSDSTGELFF
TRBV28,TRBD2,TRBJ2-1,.,TGTGCCAGCTACGGGACAGGGGGACTAGCGGGAGTCGCGGAGCAGTTCTTC,CASYGTGGLAGVAEQFF
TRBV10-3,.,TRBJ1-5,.,TGTGCCATCAGTCCGGGGGATCAGCCCCAGCATTTT,CAISPGDQPQHF
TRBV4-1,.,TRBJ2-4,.,TGCGCCAGCAGCCGGTTGACAGGGACTAAAAACATTCAGTACTTC,CASSRLTGTKNIQYF
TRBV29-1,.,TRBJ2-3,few,TGCAGCGTTAGGGACACCTTCACAGATACGCAGTATTTT,CSVRDTFTDTQYF
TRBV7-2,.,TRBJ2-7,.,TGCGCCAGCAGCTTAGTTACAAGAACCTACGAGCAGTACTTC,CASSLVTRTYEQYF
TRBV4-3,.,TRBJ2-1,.,TGCGCCAGCAGCCAAGTCCACAGCTACAATGAGCAGTTCTTC,CASSQVHSYNEQFF
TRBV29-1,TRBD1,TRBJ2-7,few,TGCAGCGTTGATTCCGGGACAGGTAACTACGAGCAGTACTTC,CSVDSGTGNYEQYF
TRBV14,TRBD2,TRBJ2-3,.,TGTGCCAGCAGCCAATCCAGAAAAGTAGCGGGACGGGAGGGAGGTACGCAGTATTTT,CASSQSRKVAGREGGTQYF
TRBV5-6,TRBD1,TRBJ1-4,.,TGTGCCAGCAGCTATGCGGGACAGGGAAATGAAAAACTGTTTTTT,CASSYAGQGNEKLFF
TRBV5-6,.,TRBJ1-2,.,TGTGCCAGCAGCTTTGACAGAGTCTATGGCTACACCTTC,CASSFDRVYGYTF
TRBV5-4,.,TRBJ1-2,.,TGTGCCAGCAGCTCCCGTGGGGGGGGCGATTGGTATGGCTACACCTTC,CASSSRGGGDWYGYTF
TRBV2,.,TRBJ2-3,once,TGTGCCAGCAGGCCCTCCCGGGGGGCTAGCACAGATACGCAGTATTTT,CASRPSRGASTDTQYF
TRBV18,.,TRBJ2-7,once,TGTGCCAGCTCACCAGGCGGCTCCTACGAGCAGTACTTC,CASSPGGSYEQYF
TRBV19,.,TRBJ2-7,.,TGTGCCAGTAGTATTCAAGGGGTGACCTACGAGCAGTACTTC,CASSIQGVTYEQYF
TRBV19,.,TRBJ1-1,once,TGTGCCAGTAAATATGGGCCGCAAAGTCATGAAGCTTTCTTT,CASKYGPQSHEAFF
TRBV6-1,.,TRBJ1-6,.,TGTGCCAGCAGTGAGGCAGGGGCCTCACCCCTCCACTTT,CASSEAGASPLHF
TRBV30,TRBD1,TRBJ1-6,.,TGTGCCTGGACGCGGACAGGGGGTTCCTATAATTCACCCCTCCACTTT,CAWTRTGGSYNSPLHF
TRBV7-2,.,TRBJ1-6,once,TGTGCCAGCAGCTTGGAGACCCAGGGGAAATCACCCCTCCACTTT,CASSLETQGKSPLHF
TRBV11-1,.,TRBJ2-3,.,TGTGCCAGCAGCTCGGGGAACACAGATACGCAGTATTTT,CASSSGNTDTQYF
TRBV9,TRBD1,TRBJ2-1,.,TGTGCCAGCAGCTCCGGGACAGGGGGTTACGTGCCGTTCTTC,CASSSGTGGYVPFF
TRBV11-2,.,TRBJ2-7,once,TGTGCCAGCAGCCCCCTGACAGGGAGGTTGTACGAGCAGTACTTC,CASSPLTGRLYEQYF
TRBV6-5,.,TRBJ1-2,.,TGTGCCAGCAGTTACGGGAGCGTCGGCTACACCTTC,CASSYGSVGYTF
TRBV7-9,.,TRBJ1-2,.,TGTTCCAGCAGCTTAGCGCAGGGTGCTGGCTACACCTTC,CSSSLAQGAGYTF
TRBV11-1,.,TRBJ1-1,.,TGTGCCAGCAGCCCCGGAGTTATAGCTGAAGCTTTCTTT,CASSPGVIAEAFF
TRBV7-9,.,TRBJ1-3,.,TGTTCCAGCAGCCCTCCGCGGGCCTCTGGAAACACCATATATTTT,CSSSPPRASGNTIYF
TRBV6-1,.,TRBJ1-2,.,TGTGCCAGCAGTGAAGCTCAGGCGGGTGGCTACACCTTC,CASSEAQAGGYTF
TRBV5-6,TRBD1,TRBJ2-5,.,TGTGCCAGCAGCTTCCTAGGGACAGGCGAGACCCAGTACTTC,CASSFLGTGETQYF
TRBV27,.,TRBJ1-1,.,TGTGCCAGCAGTCCGAACACAGGACGACTTGAAGCTTTCTTT,CASSPNTGRLEAFF
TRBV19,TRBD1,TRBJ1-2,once,TGTGCCAGTAGTAGTACAGGGGGCTTTGGCTACACCTTC,CASSSTGGFGYTF
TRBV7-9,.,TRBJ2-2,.,TGTGCCAGCAGCTCGGCGGGTCCCGGGGAGCTGTTTTTT,CASSSAGPGELFF
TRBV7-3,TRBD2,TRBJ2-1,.,TGTGCCAGCAGCTTAGGGACTAGCGGGGGGGTCCCCCGGGAGCAGTTCTTC,CASSLGTSGGVPREQFF